This T cell receptor beta chain was obtained from a study of CD8+ T cells in alopecia areata (dated by TCRdb to 2016 to 2019). Study-wide context: Treated patients were enrolled in an open-label pilot trial of oral tofacitinib, 5 to 10 mg twice daily, for moderate-to-severe alopecia areata. Tofacitinib-treated patients had biopsies at baseline and at 4 and 24 weeks of treatment, with a later scalp biopsy in several patients. Scalp clonality was compared among normal scalp (n=4), patchy alopecia areata scalp (n=8), and alopecia totalis/universalis scalp (n=8). The SALT score, which quantifies the percentage of affected scalp surface area, was used to measure disease severity in treated patients. immunoSEQ multiplex PCR using 35 Vbeta forward primers and 13 Jbeta reverse primers was used to amplify TCRbeta CDR3 regions. Tofacitinib was administered for 6 to 18 months, and 6 months of follow-up off drug were then conducted to assess delayed response and recurrence. High-throughput TCRbeta sequencing was used to examine T cell clonal expansion in alopecia areata in both the C3H/HeJ mouse model and human patients. RNA was extracted with the PAXgene miRNA kit for fixed scalp, the miRNeasy kit for PBMCs, and the RNeasy kit for mouse skin. Human TCRbeta sequencing covered scalp tissue and sorted CD4+ and CD8+ peripheral blood T cells from patchy and totalis/universalis alopecia areata patients and healthy controls.

The library was built by means of the immunoSEQ multiplex PCR assay. RNA was extracted from all samples and reverse transcribed into cDNA, which served as template for TCR sequencing. SuperScript III was used for first-strand cDNA synthesis, primed with a 2:1 mix of oligo-dT and random hexamers. Amplification bias was assessed with a synthetic immune receptor repertoire, and residual bias was removed computationally. Per the authors' processing: Raw reads were preprocessed for error removal, and CDR3 was defined according to IMGT conventions as running from the conserved cysteine to phenylalanine. Clonality was calculated as 1 minus Shannon entropy normalized by log2 of the number of productive unique TCRs. Scalp TCRbeta sequences were cross-referenced with sorted blood CD4 and CD8 repertoires so that the CD4 or CD8 identity of scalp clones could be inferred. The table was pulled from immuneACCESS by TCRdb, which kept in-frame rearrangements only. Such tables lose some clones; where checked, under half of the loss comes from unresolved V genes, and the rest has no known cause. V, J and clone size reflect that table, while D and trimming were determined from the DNA. This sample lists 180,000 or so clones; approximately 50% were detected once. The top ten clones comprise about 9.4% of the sample.

Results and caveats for the whole study, not just this receptor: Scalp TCR repertoire analysis is complicated because resident alphabeta T cells in normal human skin are also sequenced, whereas mouse skin is dominated by gammadelta T cells. With tofacitinib, both scalp clonality and the number of expanded CD8+ clones among the top 100 scalp clones went down significantly. Higher clonality and more expanded CD8+ clones were observed in lesional scalp than in normal scalp, particularly in alopecia totalis/universalis, a finding suggestive of antigenic drive. Shared TCR sequences between patients were less evident than in mice, which may be partly attributable to HLA diversity in the patient population. The treated cohort was small, with a single nonresponder, so links between baseline CD8+ expansion and response need larger studies. Many expanded lesional clones were found to persist in scalp and blood during tofacitinib treatment, and relapse after treatment cessation may be partly explained by this persistence.

The treatment or condition label corresponds to: oral pan-JAK inhibitor, 5-10 mg twice daily. From alopecia areata patients, peripheral blood was collected along with lesional scalp punch biopsies. After PBMCs were isolated by density centrifugation and stained for CD3, CD4 and CD8, a FACSAria was used to sort CD4+ and CD8+ T cells. Remarks on this clone: This receptor's antigen is unknown. No qualities accompany the bases; no much larger clone lies one base away.

Inclusive of the bounding cysteine and phenylalanine, the CDR3 is 13 residues long. Left in the record is the CDR3 DNA by itself, 39 bases read in frame from the first base. The V end loses 4 bases and the J end loses 4 bases, and a stretch of 10 bases separates them. CDR1 is given as MNHNS and CDR2 as SASEGT, both from the germline V gene. This TCR was recovered from a human donor with alopecia areata. Sequencing used CD8+ T cells sorted from blood, obtained at approximately week 51, from a patient treated with tofacitinib. Rearrangement joined TRBV6-1 to TRBJ1-2; no D segment can be confidently identified. The CDR3 is CASSGRTGYGYTF. The nucleotides are TGTGCCAGCAGTGGAAGGACGGGCTATGGCTACACCTTC.